This is a list of T cell receptor beta chains from one sample in a study of T cell responses to AZD1222 COVID-19 vaccine. Using immunoSEQ multiplex PCR, the repertoire was profiled, and TCRdb retains in-frame clones only, with some absent. The table records fewer than 85,000 clones, about 88% of them present only once. Sequencing was performed on peripheral blood, taken 28 days after the second AZD1222 dose. Receptors were obtained from an adult who received the AZD1222 COVID-19 vaccine. Both conserved end residues are part of each CDR3. Fields, in order: D gene, V gene, clone size, J gene, CDR3 protein, CDR3 DNA. D genes are given only for firm matches. Size values are once, few and many counts, or a class for expanded clones, and some rows have none.

.	TRBV5-1	.	TRBJ1-6	CASSLEASYNSPLHF	TGCGCCAGCAGCTTGGAAGCGTCCTATAATTCACCCCTCCACTTT
.	TRBV28	.	TRBJ1-6	CASSSNPGLSYNSPLHF	TGTGCCAGCAGTTCCAATCCGGGCCTCTCCTATAATTCACCCCTCCACTTT
.	TRBV5-1	few	TRBJ2-5	CASSSDWGETQYF	TGCGCCAGCAGCTCCGACTGGGGAGAGACCCAGTACTTC
.	TRBV10-3	.	TRBJ1-1	CAISGGLNTEAFF	TGTGCCATCAGTGGGGGGCTGAACACTGAAGCTTTCTTT
.	TRBV7-2	.	TRBJ2-7	CASSLEVAYEQYF	TGTGCCAGCAGCTTGGAAGTAGCCTACGAGCAGTACTTC
TRBD1	TRBV14	.	TRBJ1-4	CASSQAGTGGGKLFF	TGTGCCAGCAGCCAAGCGGGGACAGGGGGCGGAAAACTGTTTTTT
.	TRBV2	.	TRBJ1-1	CASSLWNTEAFF	TGTGCCAGCAGTCTTTGGAACACTGAAGCTTTCTTT
.	TRBV2	few	TRBJ1-1	CASSDGLLRPTEAFF	TGTGCCAGCAGTGACGGCCTTTTGAGACCCACTGAAGCTTTCTTT
.	TRBV7-3	.	TRBJ1-2	CASSPAAGHGYTF	TGTGCCAGCAGCCCCGCTGCAGGGCACGGCTACACCTTC
.	TRBV2	.	TRBJ2-7	CASRKTLDRGSSYEQYF	TGTGCCAGCAGAAAGACATTGGACAGAGGGAGCTCCTACGAGCAGTACTTC
.	TRBV18	.	TRBJ2-7	CASSPDTYEQYF	TGTGCCAGCTCACCGGACACCTACGAGCAGTACTTC
TRBD1	TRBV25-1	.	TRBJ2-7	CASTRTGAHEQYF	TGTGCCAGCACCAGGACAGGGGCCCACGAGCAGTACTTC
.	TRBV29-1	.	TRBJ1-2	CSVETGPYGYTF	TGCAGCGTTGAAACAGGGCCCTATGGCTACACCTTC
.	TRBV4-2	.	TRBJ2-7	CASSQALGSYEQYF	TGTGCCAGCAGCCAAGCGCTAGGGTCCTACGAGCAGTACTTC
.	TRBV7-8	.	TRBJ1-2	CASSPLDRLGLRGYTF	TGTGCCAGCAGCCCCTTAGACAGGTTGGGACTTCGAGGCTACACCTTC
TRBD2	TRBV27	once	TRBJ2-2	CASRTSGSFAGELFF	TGTGCCAGCAGGACTAGCGGGAGTTTTGCCGGGGAGCTGTTTTTT
TRBD2	TRBV7-9	.	TRBJ2-3	CASSSTSGPTDTQYF	TGTGCCAGCAGCTCGACTAGCGGGCCCACAGATACGCAGTATTTT
.	TRBV5-1	.	TRBJ1-2	CASSLVGGGSFGDTF	.
.	TRBV24-1	.	TRBJ2-1	CATSDLVTEQFF	TGTGCCACCAGTGATTTGGTCACTGAGCAGTTCTTC
.	TRBV11-2	once	TRBJ1-2	CASSLVSRADGYTF	TGTGCCAGCAGCTTAGTTTCCAGGGCTGATGGCTACACCTTC
.	TRBV28	.	TRBJ1-2	CASTPPGLYGYTF	TGTGCCAGCACCCCCCCAGGCCTCTATGGCTACACCTTC
.	TRBV6-5	.	TRBJ2-7	CASSYAGLGEQYF	TGTGCCAGCAGTTACGCGGGGTTAGGAGAGCAGTACTTC
.	TRBV29-1	.	TRBJ2-7	CSASSGQSSYEQYF	TGCAGCGCCTCCAGCGGACAGAGCTCCTACGAGCAGTACTTC